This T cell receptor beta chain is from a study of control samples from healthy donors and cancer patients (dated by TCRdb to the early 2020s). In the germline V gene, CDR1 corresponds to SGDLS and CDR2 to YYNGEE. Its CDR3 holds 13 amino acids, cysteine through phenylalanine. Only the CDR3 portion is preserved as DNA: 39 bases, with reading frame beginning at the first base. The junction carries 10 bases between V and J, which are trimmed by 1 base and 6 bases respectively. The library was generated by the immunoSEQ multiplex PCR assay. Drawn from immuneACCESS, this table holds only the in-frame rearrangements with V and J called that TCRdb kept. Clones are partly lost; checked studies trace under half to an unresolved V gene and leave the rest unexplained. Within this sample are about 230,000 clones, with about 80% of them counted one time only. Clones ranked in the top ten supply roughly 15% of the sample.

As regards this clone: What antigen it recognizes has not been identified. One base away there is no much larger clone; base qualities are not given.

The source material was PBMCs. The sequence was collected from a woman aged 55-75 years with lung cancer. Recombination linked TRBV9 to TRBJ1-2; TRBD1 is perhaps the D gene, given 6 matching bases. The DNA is TGTGCCAGCAGCGTAAGGCCAGGGGATGGCTACACCTTC. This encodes CASSVRPGDGYTF.